The text below deals with one T cell receptor beta chain. The source of the sample is a study of T cells in narcolepsy. TCRdb keeps only in-frame clones here, not all; method: immunoSEQ multiplex PCR. The table has about 21,000 clones, around 90% seen once. The CDR3 has 14 residues. V lost 3 bases to trimming and J lost 8 bases, with 17 bases between them. The germline V gene has CDR1 SGHRS and CDR2 YFSETQ. Material for sequencing was CD45RA- memory CD4+ T cells from PBMCs. The TCR comes from a human donor with narcolepsy. The chain carries TRBV5-1 and TRBJ1-2, with D uncertain. This CDR3 is CASSSGLGSDGYTF. The CDR3 nucleotides read TGCGCCAGCAGCTCCGGACTCGGATCGGACGGCTACACCTTC.